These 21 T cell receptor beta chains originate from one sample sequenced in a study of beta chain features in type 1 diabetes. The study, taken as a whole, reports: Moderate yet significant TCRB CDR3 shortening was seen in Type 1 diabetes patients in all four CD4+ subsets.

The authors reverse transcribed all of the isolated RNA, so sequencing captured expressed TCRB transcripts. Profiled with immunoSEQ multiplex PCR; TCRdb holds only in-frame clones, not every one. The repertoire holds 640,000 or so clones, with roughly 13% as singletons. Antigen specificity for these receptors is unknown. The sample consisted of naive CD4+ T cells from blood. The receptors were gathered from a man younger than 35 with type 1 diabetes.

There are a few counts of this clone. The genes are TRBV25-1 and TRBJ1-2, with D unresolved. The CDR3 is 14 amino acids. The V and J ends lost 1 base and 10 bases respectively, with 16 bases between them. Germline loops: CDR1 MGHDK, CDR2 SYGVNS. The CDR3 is CASSELWAPKDYTF. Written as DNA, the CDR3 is TGTGCCAGCAGTGAATTGTGGGCCCCAAAGGACTACACCTTC.

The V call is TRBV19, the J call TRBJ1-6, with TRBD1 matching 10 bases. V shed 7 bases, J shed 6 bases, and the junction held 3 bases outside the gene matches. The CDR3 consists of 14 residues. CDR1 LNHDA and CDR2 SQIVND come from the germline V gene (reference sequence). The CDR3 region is CASKGDRGNSPLHF. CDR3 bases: TGTGCCAGTAAGGGGGACAGGGGTAATTCACCCCTCCACTTT.

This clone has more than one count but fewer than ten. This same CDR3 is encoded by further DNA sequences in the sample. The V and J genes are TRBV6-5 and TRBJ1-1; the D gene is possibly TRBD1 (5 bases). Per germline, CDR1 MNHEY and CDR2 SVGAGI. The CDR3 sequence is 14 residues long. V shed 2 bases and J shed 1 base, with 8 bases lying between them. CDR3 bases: TGTGCCAGCAGTTACCTCGGGGGGAACACTGAAGCTTTCTTT. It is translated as CASSYLGGNTEAFF.

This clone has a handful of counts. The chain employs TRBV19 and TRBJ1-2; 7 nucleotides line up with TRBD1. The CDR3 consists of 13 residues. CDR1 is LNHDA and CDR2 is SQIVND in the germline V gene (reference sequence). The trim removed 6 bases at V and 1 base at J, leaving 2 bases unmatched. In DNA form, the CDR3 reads TGTGCCAGTAGCCGGGACAGTAACTATGGCTACACCTTC. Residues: CASSRDSNYGYTF.

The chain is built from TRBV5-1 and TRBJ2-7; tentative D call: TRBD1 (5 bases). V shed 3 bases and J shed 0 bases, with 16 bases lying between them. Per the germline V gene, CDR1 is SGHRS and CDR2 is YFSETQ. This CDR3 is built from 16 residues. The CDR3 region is CASSSAGAPSSYEQYF. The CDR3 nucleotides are TGCGCCAGCAGCTCGGCTGGGGCCCCTAGCTCCTACGAGCAGTACTTC.

The CDR3 loop reads CASSLAEGSYNSPLHF. As DNA, the CDR3 is TGTGCCAGCAGCTTAGCAGAGGGTTCCTATAATTCACCCCTCCACTTT. The chain uses TRBV7-8 and TRBJ1-6; D not certain. The CDR3 totals 16 residues. Germline CDR1 reads SGHVS; CDR2 reads FQNEAQ. V was clipped by 0 bases and J by 1 base, with 7 bases between them.

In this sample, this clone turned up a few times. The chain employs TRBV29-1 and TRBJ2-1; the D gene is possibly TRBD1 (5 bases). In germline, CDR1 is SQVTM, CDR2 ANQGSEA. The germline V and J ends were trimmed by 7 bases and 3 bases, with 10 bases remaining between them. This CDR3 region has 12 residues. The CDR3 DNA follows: TGCAGCGCTACAAGGGGCTACAATGAGCAGTTCTTC. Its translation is CSATRGYNEQFF.

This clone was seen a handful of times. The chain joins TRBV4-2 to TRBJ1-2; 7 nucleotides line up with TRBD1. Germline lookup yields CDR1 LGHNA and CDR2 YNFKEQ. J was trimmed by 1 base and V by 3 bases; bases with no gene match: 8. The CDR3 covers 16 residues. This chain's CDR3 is CASSHQGTASNYGYTF. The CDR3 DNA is TGTGCCAGCAGCCACCAGGGGACAGCTAGTAACTATGGCTACACCTTC.

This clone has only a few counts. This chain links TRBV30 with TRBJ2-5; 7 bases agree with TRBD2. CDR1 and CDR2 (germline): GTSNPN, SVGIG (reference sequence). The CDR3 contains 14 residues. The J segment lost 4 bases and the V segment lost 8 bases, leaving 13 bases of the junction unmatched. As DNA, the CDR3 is TGTGCCGGGGGGGTAGGAGGAGAAGCAGAGACCCAGTACTTC. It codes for CAGGVGGEAETQYF.

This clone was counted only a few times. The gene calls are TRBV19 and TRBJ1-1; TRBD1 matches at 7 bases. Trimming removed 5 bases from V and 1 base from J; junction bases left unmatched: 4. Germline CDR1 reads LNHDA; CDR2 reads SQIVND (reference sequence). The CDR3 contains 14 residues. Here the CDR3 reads CASSLDRWNTEAFF. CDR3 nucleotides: TGTGCCAGTAGTTTGGACAGGTGGAACACTGAAGCTTTCTTT.

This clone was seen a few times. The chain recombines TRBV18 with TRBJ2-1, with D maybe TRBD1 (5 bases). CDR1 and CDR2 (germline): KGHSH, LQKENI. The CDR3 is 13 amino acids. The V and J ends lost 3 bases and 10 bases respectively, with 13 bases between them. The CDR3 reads CASSPMTEDEQFF. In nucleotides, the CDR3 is TGTGCCAGCTCACCGATGACAGAGGACGAGCAGTTCTTC.

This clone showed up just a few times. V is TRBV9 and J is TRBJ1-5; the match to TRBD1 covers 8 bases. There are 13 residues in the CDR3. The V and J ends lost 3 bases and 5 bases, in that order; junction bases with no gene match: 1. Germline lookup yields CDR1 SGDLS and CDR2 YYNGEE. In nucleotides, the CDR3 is TGTGCCAGCAGCGCACAGGGGGATCAGCCCCAGCATTTT. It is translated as CASSAQGDQPQHF.

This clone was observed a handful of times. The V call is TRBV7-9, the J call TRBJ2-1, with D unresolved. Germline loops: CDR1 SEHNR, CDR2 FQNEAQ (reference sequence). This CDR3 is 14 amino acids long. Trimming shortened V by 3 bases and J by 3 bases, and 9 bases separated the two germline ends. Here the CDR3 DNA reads TGTGCCAGCAGCTTGAAGGCTGACTACAATGAGCAGTTCTTC. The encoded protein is CASSLKADYNEQFF.

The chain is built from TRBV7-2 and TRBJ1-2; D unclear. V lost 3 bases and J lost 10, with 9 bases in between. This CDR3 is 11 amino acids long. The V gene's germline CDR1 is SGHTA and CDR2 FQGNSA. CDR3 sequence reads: CASSFRGSYTF. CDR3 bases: TGTGCCAGCAGCTTCAGAGGTTCCTACACCTTC.

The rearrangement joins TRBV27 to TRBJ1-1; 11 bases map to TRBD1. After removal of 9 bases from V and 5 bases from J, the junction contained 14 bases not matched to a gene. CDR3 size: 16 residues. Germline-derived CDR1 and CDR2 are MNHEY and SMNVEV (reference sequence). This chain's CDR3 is CASSHDPRDRGTEAFF. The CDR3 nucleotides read TGTGCCAGTTCTCACGACCCCCGGGACAGGGGGACTGAAGCTTTCTTT.

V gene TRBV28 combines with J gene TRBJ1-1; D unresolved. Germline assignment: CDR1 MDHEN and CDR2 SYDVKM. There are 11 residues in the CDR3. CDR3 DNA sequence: TGTGTCGTGCCGGCGAACACTGAAGCTTTCTTT. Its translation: CVVPANTEAFF.

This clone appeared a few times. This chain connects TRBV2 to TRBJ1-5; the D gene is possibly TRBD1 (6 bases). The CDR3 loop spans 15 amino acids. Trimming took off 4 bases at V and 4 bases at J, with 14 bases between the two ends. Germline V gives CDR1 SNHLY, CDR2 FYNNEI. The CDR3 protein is CASSVWQGLNQPQHF. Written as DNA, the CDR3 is TGTGCCAGCAGTGTTTGGCAGGGGTTAAATCAGCCCCAGCATTTT.

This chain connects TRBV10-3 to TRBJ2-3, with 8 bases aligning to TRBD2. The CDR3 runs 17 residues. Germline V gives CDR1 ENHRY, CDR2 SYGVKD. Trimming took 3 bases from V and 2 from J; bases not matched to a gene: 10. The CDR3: CAISDHSGGAITDTQYF. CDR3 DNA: TGTGCCATCAGTGACCACAGCGGGGGCGCAATCACAGATACGCAGTATTTT.

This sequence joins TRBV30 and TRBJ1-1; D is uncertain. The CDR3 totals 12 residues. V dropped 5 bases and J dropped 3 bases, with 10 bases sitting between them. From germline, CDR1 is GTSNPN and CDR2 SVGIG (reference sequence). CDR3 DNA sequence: TGTGCCTGGGGCCGAGTACACACTGAAGCTTTCTTT. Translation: CAWGRVHTEAFF.

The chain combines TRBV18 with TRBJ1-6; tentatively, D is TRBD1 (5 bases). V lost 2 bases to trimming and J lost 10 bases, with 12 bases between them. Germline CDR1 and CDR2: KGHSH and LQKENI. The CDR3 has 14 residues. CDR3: CASSPGLGDSPLHF. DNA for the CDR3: TGTGCCAGCTCACCAGGGTTGGGGGACTCACCCCTCCACTTT.

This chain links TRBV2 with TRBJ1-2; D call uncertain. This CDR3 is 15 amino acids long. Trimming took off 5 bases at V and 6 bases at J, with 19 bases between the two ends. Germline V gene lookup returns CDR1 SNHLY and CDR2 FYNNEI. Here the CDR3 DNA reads TGTGCCAGCAGTCGATCGGGCCGCGGATTTGATGGCTACACCTTC. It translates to CASSRSGRGFDGYTF. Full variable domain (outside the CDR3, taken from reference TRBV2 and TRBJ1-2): EPEVTQTPSHQVTQMGQEVILRCVPISNHLYFYWYRQILGQKVEFLVSFYNNEISEKSEIFDDQFSVERPDGSNFTLKIRSTKLEDSAMYFCASSRSGRGFDGYTFGSGTRLTVV.